This entry features one TCR beta chain sequence. Its antigen remains unidentified. CDR3 length: 11 amino acids. Trimming removed 7 bases from V and 4 bases from J, with 8 bases in between. Germline V gene sequence: CDR1 SNHLY, CDR2 FYNNEI. This entry comes from a study of OX40 agonist ivuxolimab in advanced cancers. General observations from the study: At doses 0.1 to 3.0 mg/kg, CD4+ and CD8+ clones expanded.

The protocol was immunoSEQ multiplex PCR, while the TCRdb copy is restricted to in-frame clones and leaves out a portion. Of roughly 100,000 clones detected, roughly 84% appear once; the ten largest clones hold about 4.1%. This TCR came from an adult with an advanced solid tumor such as melanoma, head and neck, liver or kidney cancer. This sample comprised CD4+ or CD8+ T cells sorted from blood, obtained in a trial of the OX40 agonist ivuxolimab. The rearrangement links TRBV2 to TRBJ2-7; D ambiguous. CDR3 protein: CASILGYEQYF. The CDR3 nucleotides read TGTGCCAGCATTCTGGGATACGAGCAGTACTTC.